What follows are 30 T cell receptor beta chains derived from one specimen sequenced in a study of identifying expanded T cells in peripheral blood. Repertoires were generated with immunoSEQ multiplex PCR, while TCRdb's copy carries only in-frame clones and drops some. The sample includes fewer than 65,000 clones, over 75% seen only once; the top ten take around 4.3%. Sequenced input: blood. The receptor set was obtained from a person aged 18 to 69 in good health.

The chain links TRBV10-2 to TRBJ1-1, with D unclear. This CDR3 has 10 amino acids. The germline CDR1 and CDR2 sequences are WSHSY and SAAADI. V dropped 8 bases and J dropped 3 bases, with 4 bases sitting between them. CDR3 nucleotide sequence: TGCGCCAGCCGGGACACTGAAGCTTTCTTT. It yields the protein CASRDTEAFF.

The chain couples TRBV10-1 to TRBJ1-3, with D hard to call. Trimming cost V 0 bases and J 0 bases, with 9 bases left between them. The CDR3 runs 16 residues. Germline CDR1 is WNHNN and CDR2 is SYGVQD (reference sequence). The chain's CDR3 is CASSESRPSSGNTIYF. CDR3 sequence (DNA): TGCGCCAGCAGTGAGTCCCGACCGAGCTCTGGAAACACCATATATTTT.

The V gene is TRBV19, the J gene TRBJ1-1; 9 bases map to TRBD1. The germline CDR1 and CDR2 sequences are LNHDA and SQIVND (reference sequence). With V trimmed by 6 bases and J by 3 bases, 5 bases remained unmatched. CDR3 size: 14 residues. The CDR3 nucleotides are TGTGCCAGTAGGGACAGGGGCCCTTACACTGAAGCTTTCTTT. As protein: CASRDRGPYTEAFF.

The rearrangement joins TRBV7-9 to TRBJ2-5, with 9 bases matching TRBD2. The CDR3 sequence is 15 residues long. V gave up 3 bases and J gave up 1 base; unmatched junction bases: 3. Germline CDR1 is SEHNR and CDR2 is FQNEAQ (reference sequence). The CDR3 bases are TGTGCCAGCAGCTTCGGGCGGGAGGGCCAAGAGACCCAGTACTTC. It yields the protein CASSFGREGQETQYF.

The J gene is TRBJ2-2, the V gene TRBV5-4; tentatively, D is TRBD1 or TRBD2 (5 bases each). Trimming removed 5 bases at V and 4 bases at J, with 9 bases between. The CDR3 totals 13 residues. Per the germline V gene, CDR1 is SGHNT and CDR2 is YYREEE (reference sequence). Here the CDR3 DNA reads TGTGCCAGCAGTTCCGGGGCCACCGGGGAGCTGTTTTTT. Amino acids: CASSSGATGELFF.

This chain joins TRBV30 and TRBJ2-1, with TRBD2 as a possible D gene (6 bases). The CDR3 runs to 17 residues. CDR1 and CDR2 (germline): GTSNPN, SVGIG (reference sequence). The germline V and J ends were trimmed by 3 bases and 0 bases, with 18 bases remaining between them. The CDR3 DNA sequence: TGTGCCTGGAGGGGGGGACTCCCTGACAACTCCTACAATGAGCAGTTCTTC. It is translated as CAWRGGLPDNSYNEQFF.

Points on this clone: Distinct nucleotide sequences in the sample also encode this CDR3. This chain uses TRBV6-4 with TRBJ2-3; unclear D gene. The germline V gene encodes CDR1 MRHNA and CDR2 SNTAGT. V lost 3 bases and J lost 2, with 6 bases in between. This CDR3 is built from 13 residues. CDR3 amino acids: CASSESDTDTQYF. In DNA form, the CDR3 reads TGTGCCAGCAGTGAATCAGACACAGATACGCAGTATTTT.

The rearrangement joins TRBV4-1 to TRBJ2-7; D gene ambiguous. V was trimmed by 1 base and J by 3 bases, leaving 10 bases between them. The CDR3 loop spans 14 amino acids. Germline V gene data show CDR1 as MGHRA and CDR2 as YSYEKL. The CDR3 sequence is CASSQVGTYYEQYF. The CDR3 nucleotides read TGCGCCAGCAGCCAAGTTGGTACCTACTACGAGCAGTACTTC.

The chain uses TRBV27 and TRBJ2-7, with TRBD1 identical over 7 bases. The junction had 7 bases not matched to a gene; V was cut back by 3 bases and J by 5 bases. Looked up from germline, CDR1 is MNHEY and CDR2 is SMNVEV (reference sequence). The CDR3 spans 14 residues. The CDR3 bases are TGTGCCAGCAGTTTCCTCGACAGGGTCGACGAGCAGTACTTC. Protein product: CASSFLDRVDEQYF.

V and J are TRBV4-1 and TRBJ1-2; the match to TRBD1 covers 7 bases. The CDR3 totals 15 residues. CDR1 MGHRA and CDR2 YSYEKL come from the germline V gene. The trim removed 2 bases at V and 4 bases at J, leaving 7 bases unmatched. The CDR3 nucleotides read TGCGCCAGCAGCCAACCAACCGGGACAGCCTATGGCTACACCTTC. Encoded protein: CASSQPTGTAYGYTF.

The CDR3 loop reads CASSVEQGTDTQYF. The CDR3 region has the DNA TGTGCCAGCAGCGTAGAACAGGGCACAGATACGCAGTATTTT. The chain employs TRBV9 and TRBJ2-3; TRBD1 might be the D (5 bases). Between the trimmed V and J ends, which lost 0 bases and 1 base, there was a span of 6 bases. The CDR3 length is 14 residues. Germline V CDR1 and CDR2: SGDLS, YYNGEE.

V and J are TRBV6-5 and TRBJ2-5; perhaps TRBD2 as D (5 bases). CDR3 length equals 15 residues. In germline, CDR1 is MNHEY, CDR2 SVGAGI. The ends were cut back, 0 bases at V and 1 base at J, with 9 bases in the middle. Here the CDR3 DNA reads TGTGCCAGCAGTTACTCGCCAGGACTCCAAGAGACCCAGTACTTC. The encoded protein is CASSYSPGLQETQYF.

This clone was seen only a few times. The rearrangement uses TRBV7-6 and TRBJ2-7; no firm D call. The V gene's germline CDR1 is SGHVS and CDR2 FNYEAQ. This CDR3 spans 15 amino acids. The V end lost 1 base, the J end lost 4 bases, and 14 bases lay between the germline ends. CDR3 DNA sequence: TGTGCCAGCAGCTTAGAACCCCACGCCACTTACGAGCAGTACTTC. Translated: CASSLEPHATYEQYF.

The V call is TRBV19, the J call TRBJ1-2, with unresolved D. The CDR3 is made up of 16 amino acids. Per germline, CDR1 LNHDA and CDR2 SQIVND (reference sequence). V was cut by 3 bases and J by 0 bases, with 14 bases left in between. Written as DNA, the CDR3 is TGTGCCAGTAGTATTGTGGGGAACCAAGCTAACTATGGCTACACCTTC. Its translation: CASSIVGNQANYGYTF.

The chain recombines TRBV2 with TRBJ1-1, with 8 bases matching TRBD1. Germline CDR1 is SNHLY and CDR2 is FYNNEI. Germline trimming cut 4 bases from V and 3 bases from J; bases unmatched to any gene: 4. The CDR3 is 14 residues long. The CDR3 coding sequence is TGTGCCAGCAGTGGACAGGGGAGGGACACTGAAGCTTTCTTT. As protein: CASSGQGRDTEAFF.

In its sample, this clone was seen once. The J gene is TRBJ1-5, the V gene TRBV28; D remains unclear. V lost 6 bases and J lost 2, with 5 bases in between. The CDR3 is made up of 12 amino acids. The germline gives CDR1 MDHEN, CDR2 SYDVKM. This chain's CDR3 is CASRAGNQPQHF. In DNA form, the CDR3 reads TGTGCCAGCAGGGCGGGCAATCAGCCCCAGCATTTT.

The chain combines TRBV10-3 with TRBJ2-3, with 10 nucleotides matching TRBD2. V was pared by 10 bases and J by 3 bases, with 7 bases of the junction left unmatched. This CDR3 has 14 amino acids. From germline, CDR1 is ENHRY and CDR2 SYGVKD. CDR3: CATGAGGPTDTQYF. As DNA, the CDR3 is TGTGCCACGGGAGCGGGAGGGCCAACAGATACGCAGTATTTT.

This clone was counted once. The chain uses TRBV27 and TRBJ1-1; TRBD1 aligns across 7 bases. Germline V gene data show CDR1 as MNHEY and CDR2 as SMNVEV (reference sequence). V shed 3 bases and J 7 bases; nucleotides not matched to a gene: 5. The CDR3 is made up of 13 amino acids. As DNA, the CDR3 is TGTGCCAGCAGTTTCACAGGGGTGAGTGAAGCTTTCTTT. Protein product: CASSFTGVSEAFF.

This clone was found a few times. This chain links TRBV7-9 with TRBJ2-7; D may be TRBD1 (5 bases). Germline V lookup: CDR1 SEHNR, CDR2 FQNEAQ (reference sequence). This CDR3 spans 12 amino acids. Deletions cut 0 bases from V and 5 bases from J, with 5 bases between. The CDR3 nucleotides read TGTGCCAGCAGCTTAGCAGGGGACGAGCAGTACTTC. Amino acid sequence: CASSLAGDEQYF.

CDR3 loop: CASSLQGSETQYF. CDR3 bases: TGCGCCAGCAGCTTGCAGGGTTCGGAGACCCAGTACTTC. J is TRBJ2-5 and V is TRBV5-1; possibly TRBD1 for D (5 bases). CDR3 length: 13 amino acids. Germline-derived CDR1 and CDR2 are SGHRS and YFSETQ. V lost 1 base and J lost 5, with 9 bases in between.

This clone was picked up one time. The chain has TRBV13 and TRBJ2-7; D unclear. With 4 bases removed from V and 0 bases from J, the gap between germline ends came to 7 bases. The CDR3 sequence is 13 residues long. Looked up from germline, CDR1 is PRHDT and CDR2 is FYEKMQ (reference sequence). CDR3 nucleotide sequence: TGTGCCAGCAGCTCCGACACCTCCTACGAGCAGTACTTC. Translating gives CASSSDTSYEQYF. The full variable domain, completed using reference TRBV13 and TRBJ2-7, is AAGVIQSPRHLIKEKRETATLKCYPIPRHDTVYWYQQGPGQDPQFLISFYEKMQSDKGSIPDRFSAQQFSDYHSELNMSSLELGDSALYFCASSSDTSYEQYFGPGTRLTVT.

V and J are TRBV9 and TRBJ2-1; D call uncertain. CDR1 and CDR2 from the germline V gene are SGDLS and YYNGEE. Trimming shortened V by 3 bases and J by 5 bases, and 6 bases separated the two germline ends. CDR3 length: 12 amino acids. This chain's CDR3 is CASSEPHNEQFF. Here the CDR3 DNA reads TGTGCCAGCAGCGAACCCCACAATGAGCAGTTCTTC.

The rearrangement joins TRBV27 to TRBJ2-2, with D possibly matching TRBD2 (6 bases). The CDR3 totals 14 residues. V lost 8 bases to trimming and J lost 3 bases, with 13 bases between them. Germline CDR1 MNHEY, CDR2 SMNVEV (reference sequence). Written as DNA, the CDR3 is TGTGCCAGCGGACCAGCGGGTTACACCGGGGAGCTGTTTTTT. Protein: CASGPAGYTGELFF.

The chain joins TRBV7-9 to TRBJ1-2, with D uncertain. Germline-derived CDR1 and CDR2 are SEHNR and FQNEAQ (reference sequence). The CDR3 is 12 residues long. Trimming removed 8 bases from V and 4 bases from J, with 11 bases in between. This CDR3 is CASGHTGYGYTF. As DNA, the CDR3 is TGTGCCAGCGGCCATACGGGCTATGGCTACACCTTC.

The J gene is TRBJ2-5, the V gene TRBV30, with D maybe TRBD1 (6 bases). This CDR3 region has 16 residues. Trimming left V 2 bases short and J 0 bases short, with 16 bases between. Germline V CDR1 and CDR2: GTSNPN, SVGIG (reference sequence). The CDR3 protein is CAWSPRWGQHQETQYF. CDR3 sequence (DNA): TGTGCCTGGAGTCCCCGATGGGGGCAGCACCAAGAGACCCAGTACTTC. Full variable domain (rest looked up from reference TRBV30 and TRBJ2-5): SQTIHQWPATLVQPVGSPLSLECTVEGTSNPNLYWYRQAAGRGLQLLFYSVGIGQISSEVPQNLSASRPQDRQFILSSKKLLLSDSGFYLCAWSPRWGQHQETQYFGPGTRLLVL.

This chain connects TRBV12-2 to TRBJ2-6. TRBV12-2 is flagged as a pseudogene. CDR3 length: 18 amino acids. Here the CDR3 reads CASRSTWLHTKSGQRLTF. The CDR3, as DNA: TGTGCAAGTCGCTCTACTTGGCTCCACACAAAGTCGGGCCAACGTCTGACTTTC.

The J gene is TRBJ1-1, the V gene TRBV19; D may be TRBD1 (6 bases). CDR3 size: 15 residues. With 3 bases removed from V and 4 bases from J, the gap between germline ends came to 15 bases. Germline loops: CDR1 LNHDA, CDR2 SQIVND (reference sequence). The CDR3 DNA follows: TGTGCCAGTAGTATTAAACAGGGCATGGGCACTGAAGCTTTCTTT. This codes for CASSIKQGMGTEAFF.

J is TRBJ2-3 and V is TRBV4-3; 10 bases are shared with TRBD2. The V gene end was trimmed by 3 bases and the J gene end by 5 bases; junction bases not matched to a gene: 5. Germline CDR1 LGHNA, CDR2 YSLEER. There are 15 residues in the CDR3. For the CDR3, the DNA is TGCGCCAGCAGCCACTCTAGCGGGAGTGTAGATACGCAGTATTTT. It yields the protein CASSHSSGSVDTQYF.

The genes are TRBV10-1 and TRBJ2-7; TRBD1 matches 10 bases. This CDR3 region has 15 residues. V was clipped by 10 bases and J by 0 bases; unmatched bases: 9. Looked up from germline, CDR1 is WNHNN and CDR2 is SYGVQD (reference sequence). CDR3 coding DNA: TGCGCCACCGAACCCGGGACAGGGGCCTCCTACGAGCAGTACTTC. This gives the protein CATEPGTGASYEQYF.

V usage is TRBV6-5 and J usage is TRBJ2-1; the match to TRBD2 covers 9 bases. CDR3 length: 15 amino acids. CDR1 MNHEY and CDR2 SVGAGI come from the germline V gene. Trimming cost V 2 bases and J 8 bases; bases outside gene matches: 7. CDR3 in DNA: TGTGCCAGCAGTTACGATGGCGGGGGGGCCGATGAGCAGTTCTTC. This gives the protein CASSYDGGGADEQFF.